This T cell receptor beta chain was retrieved from a study of tumor and adjacent non-tumor tissue in lung cancer. Overall study: Patients comprised about a dozen adenocarcinoma, a couple of squamous cell carcinoma and 1 small cell lung cancer. The patients, around 9 men and 5 women, were about 30 to 85 with stage I to III disease. Study-wide results and caveats: Top 100 clones took a larger repertoire share in normal lung.

RNA was extracted from bulk tissue without any cell sorting. CDR3 length: 16 residues. Germline V gene lookup returns CDR1 MNHNS and CDR2 SASEGT. Between the trimmed V and J ends, which lost 7 bases and 2 bases, there was a span of 18 bases. Note on this clonotype: Antigen: not known.

Three rounds of nested PCR, following a modified ARM-PCR protocol, produced the TCRbeta library. TCRdb called the multiplex PCR reads again in MiXCR, with one record for every CDR3 protein. Of under 150,000 distinct CDR3 sequences listed, approximately 64% are singletons. Input material: lung tumor tissue. The chain uses TRBV6-1 and TRBJ2-1, with a weak D call TRBD2 (5 bases). The TCR originated in a man aged 55 to 69 with small cell lung cancer. CDR3 sequence reads: CASTTLSGRAYNEQFF. The CDR3 DNA is TGTGCCAGCACCACCCTAAGCGGCAGAGCCTACAATGAGCAGTTCTTC.